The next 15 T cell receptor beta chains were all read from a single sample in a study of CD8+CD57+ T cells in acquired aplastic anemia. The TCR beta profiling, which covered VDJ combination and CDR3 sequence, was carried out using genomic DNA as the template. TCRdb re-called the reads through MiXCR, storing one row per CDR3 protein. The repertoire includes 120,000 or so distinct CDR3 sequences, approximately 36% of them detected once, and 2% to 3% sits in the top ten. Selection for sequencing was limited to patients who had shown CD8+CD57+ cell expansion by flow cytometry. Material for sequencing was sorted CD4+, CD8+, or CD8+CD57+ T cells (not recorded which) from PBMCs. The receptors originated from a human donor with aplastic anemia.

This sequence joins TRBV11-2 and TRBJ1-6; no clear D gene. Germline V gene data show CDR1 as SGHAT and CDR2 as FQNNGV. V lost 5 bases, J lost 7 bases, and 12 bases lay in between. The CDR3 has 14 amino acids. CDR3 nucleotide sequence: TGTGCCAGCAGCCAAAACAGCGGGAATTCACCCCTCCACTTT. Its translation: CASSQNSGNSPLHF.

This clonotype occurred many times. The CDR3 region is CASSFSQGYNSPLHF. CDR3 bases: TGTGCCAGCAGTTTCTCACAGGGTTATAATTCACCCCTCCACTTT. The rearrangement joins TRBV27 to TRBJ1-6; tentative D call: TRBD1 (6 bases). The CDR3 loop spans 15 amino acids. With 3 bases removed from V and 4 bases from J, the gap between germline ends came to 10 bases. CDR1 and CDR2 from the germline V gene are MNHEY and SMNVEV (reference sequence).

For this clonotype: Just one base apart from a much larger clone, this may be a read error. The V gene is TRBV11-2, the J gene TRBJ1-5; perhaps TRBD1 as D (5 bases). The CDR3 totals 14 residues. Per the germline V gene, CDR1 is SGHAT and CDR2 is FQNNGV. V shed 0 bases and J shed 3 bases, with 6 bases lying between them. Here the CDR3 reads CASSLEDINQPQHF. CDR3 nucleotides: TGTGCCAGCAGCTTAGAGGACATCAATCAGCCCCAGCATTTT. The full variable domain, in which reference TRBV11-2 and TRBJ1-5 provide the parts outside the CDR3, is EAGVAQSPRYKIIEKRQSVAFWCNPISGHATLYWYQQILGQGPKLLIQFQNNGVVDDSQLPKDRFSAERLKGVDSTLKIQPAKLEDSAVYLCASSLEDINQPQHFGDGTRLSIL.

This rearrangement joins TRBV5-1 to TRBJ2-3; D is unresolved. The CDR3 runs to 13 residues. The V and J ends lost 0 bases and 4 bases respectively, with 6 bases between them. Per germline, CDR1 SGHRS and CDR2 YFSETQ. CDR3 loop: CASSLVPADTQYF. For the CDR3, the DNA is TGCGCCAGCAGCTTGGTACCAGCAGATACGCAGTATTTT.

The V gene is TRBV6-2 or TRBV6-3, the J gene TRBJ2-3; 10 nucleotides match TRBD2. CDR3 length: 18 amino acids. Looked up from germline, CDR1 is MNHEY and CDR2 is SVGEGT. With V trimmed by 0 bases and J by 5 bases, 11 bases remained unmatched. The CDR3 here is CASSYSKRVAGGIDTQYF. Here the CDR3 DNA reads TGTGCCAGCAGTTACTCGAAAAGGGTAGCGGGGGGAATAGATACGCAGTATTTT.

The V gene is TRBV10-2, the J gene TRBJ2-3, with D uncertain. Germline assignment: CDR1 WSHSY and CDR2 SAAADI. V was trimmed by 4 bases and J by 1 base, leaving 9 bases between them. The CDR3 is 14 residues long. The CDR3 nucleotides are TGCGCCAGCAGTGGGAACTCGCGCACAGATACGCAGTATTTT. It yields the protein CASSGNSRTDTQYF.

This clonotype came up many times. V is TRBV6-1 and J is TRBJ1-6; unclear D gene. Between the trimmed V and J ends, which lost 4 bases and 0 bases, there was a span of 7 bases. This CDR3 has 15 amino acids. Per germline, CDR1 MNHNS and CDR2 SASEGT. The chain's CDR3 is CASSGHSSYNSPLHF. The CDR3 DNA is TGTGCCAGCAGTGGTCATAGCTCCTATAATTCACCCCTCCACTTT.

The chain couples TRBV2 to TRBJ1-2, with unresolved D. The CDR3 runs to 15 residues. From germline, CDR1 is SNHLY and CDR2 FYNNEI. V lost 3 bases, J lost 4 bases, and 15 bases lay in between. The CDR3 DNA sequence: TGTGCCAGCAGTGACCTGGGGATGGTTGCCTATGGCTACACCTTC. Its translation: CASSDLGMVAYGYTF.

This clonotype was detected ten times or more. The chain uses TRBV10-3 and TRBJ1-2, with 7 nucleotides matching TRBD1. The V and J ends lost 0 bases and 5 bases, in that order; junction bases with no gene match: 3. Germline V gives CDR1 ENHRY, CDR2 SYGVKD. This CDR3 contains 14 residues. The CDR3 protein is CAISESGQLYGYTF. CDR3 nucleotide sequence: TGTGCCATCAGTGAGTCGGGACAGCTTTATGGCTACACCTTC.

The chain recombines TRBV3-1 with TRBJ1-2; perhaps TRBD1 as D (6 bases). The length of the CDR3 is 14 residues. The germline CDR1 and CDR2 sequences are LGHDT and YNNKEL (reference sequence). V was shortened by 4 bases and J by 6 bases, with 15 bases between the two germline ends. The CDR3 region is CASSRTAGADGYTF. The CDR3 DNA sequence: TGTGCCAGCAGCCGAACCGCAGGGGCCGATGGCTACACCTTC.

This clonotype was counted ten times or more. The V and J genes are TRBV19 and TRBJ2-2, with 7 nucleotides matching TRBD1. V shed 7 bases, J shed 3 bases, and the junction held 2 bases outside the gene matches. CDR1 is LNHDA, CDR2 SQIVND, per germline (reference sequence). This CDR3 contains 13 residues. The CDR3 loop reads CASTQGYTGELFF. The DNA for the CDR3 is TGTGCCAGTACACAGGGGTACACCGGGGAGCTGTTTTTT. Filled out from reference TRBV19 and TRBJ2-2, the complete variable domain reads DGGITQSPKYLFRKEGQNVTLSCEQNLNHDAMYWYRQDPGQGLRLIYYSQIVNDFQKGDIAEGYSVSREKKESFPLTVTSAQKNPTAFYLCASTQGYTGELFFGEGSRLTVL.

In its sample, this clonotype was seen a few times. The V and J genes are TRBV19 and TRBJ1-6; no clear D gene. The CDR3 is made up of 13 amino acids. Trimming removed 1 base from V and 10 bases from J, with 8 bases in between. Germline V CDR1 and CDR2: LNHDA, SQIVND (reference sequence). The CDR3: CASSIAAGSPLHF. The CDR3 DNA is TGTGCCAGTAGTATAGCAGCGGGATCACCCCTCCACTTT.

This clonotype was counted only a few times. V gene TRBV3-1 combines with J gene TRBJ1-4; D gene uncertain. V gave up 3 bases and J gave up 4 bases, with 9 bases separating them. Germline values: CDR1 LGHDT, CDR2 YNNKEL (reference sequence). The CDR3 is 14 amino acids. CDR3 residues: CASSQGSLNEKLFF. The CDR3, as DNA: TGTGCCAGCAGCCAGGGCAGCCTTAATGAAAAACTGTTTTTT.

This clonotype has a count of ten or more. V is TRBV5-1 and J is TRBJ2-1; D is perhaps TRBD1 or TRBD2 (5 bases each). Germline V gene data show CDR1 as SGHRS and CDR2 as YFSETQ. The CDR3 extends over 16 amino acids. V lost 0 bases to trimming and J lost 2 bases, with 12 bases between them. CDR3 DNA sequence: TGCGCCAGCAGCTTGGGGGGGACCCGTGCCTACAATGAGCAGTTCTTC. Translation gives CASSLGGTRAYNEQFF.

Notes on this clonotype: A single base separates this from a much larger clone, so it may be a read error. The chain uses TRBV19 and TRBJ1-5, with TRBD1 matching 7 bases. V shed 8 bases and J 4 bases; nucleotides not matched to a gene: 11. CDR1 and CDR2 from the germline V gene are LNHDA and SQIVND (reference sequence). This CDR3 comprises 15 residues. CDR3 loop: CASGPGTELNQPQHF. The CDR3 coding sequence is TGTGCCAGTGGGCCCGGGACAGAGTTGAATCAGCCCCAGCATTTT.